These 9 T cell receptor beta chains share one sample of origin, sequenced in a study of blood T cell repertoires in COVID-19. The protocol was immunoSEQ multiplex PCR, while the TCRdb copy is restricted to in-frame clones and leaves out a portion. The sample includes 97,000 or so clones, 82% seen only once; the top ten take roughly a tenth. Sequenced sample: peripheral blood. The receptor set was obtained from a man in his 70s with active or convalescent COVID-19.

This chain joins TRBV29-1 and TRBJ2-1; D is unresolved. The germline CDR1 and CDR2 sequences are SQVTM and ANQGSEA. This CDR3 contains 14 residues. The V end was cut by 6 bases, the J end by 4 bases, with 16 bases between. The CDR3 nucleotides are TGCAGCGTAGCCCTCAGCGACCCTTACAATGAGCAGTTCTTC. This codes for CSVALSDPYNEQFF.

This CDR3 reads CASSLGTFSSYNEQFF. The DNA for the CDR3 is TGTGCCAGCAGCCTCGGGACTTTTAGCTCCTACAATGAGCAGTTCTTC. The chain joins TRBV9 to TRBJ2-1; the D gene is possibly TRBD2 (6 bases). The CDR3 runs to 16 residues. Deletions cut 4 bases from V and 0 bases from J, with 14 bases between. CDR1 is SGDLS and CDR2 is YYNGEE in the germline V gene.

In its sample, this clone was seen a few times. V usage is TRBV9 and J usage is TRBJ2-7; the match to TRBD1 covers 8 bases. CDR3 length: 15 residues. Per the germline V gene, CDR1 is SGDLS and CDR2 is YYNGEE. The junction had 6 bases not matched to a gene; V was cut back by 4 bases and J by 0 bases. CDR3 protein: CASSPRQGNSYEQYF. CDR3 nucleotides: TGTGCCAGCAGCCCGCGACAGGGGAACTCCTACGAGCAGTACTTC.

This rearrangement joins TRBV9 to TRBJ1-6; 7 bases match TRBD1. CDR1 is SGDLS and CDR2 is YYNGEE in the germline V gene. The CDR3 is 14 amino acids. V lost 4 bases, J lost 6 bases, and 4 bases stayed unmatched. The CDR3 region has the DNA TGTGCCAGCAGCCAGACAGGGATTAATTCACCCCTCCACTTT. This encodes CASSQTGINSPLHF.

V is TRBV19 and J is TRBJ1-2, with D possibly matching TRBD1 (5 bases). Germline V gene data show CDR1 as LNHDA and CDR2 as SQIVND (reference sequence). The CDR3 extends over 15 amino acids. Between the trimmed V and J ends, which lost 3 bases and 1 base, there was a span of 12 bases. The CDR3 coding sequence is TGTGCCAGTAGTATTGGGCGGGGGAGTAACTATGGCTACACCTTC. This translates into CASSIGRGSNYGYTF.

This clone was seen a single time. The genes are TRBV2 and TRBJ2-3, with TRBD1 as a possible D gene (6 bases). This CDR3 contains 14 residues. The germline gives CDR1 SNHLY, CDR2 FYNNEI. V was pared by 2 bases and J by 4 bases, with 10 bases between. CDR3 in amino acids: CASSENRAPDTQYF. CDR3 coding DNA: TGTGCCAGCAGTGAAAACAGGGCCCCAGATACGCAGTATTTT.

The chain links TRBV3-1 (or the pseudogene TRBV3-2) to TRBJ2-7; TRBD1 is a possible D gene (6 bases). The length of the CDR3 is 15 residues. Trimming took off 5 bases at V and 4 bases at J, with 18 bases between the two ends. In germline, CDR1 is LGHDT, CDR2 YNNKEL (reference sequence). This CDR3 is CASSFLRTVEYEQYF. The DNA for the CDR3 is TGTGCCAGCAGCTTCTTAAGGACAGTGGAATACGAGCAGTACTTC.

This chain links TRBV9 with TRBJ1-1; D is undetermined. V dropped 0 bases and J dropped 8 bases, with 8 bases sitting between them. This CDR3 has 12 residues. CDR1 SGDLS and CDR2 YYNGEE come from the germline V gene. CDR3 amino acids: CASSVGTGEAFF. CDR3 sequence (DNA): TGTGCCAGCAGCGTAGGAACCGGGGAAGCTTTCTTT.

This chain connects TRBV14 to TRBJ1-2; 8 bases fit TRBD1. This CDR3 contains 13 residues. Germline values: CDR1 SGHDN, CDR2 FVKESK. Trimming took 3 bases from V and 8 from J; bases not matched to a gene: 5. The CDR3 coding sequence is TGTGCCAGCAGCCAGACAGGGGTCGGGGGCTACACCTTC. This gives the protein CASSQTGVGGYTF.